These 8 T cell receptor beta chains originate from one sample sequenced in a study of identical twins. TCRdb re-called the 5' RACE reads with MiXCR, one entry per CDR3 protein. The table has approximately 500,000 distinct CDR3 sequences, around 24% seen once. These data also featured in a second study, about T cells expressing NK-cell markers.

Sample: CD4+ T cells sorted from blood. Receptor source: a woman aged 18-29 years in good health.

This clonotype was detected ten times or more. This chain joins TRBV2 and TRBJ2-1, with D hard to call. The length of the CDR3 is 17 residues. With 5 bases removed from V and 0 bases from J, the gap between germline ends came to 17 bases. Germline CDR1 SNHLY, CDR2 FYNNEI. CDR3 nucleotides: TGTGCCAGCAGTTCATTTGAATGGCTTAGCTCCTACAATGAGCAGTTCTTC. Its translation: CASSSFEWLSSYNEQFF.

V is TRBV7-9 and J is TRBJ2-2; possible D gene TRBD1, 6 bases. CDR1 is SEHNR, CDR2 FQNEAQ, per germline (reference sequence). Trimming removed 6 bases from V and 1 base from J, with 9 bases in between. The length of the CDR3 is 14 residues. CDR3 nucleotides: TGTGCCAGCAGATCGACAGGGAACACCGGGGAGCTGTTTTTT. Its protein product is CASRSTGNTGELFF.

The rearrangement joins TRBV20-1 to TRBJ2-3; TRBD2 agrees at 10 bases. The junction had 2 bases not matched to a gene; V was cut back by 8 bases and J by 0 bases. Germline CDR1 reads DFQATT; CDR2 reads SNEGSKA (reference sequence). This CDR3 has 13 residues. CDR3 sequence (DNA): TGCAGTCCGACTAGCGGGAGCACAGATACGCAGTATTTT. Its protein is CSPTSGSTDTQYF.

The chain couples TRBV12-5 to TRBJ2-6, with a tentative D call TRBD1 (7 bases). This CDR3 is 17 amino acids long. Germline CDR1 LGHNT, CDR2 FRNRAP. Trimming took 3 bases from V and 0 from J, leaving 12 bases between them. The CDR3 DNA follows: TGTGCTAGTGGTTTCAGGGGGGACCCCTCTGGGGCCAACGTCCTGACTTTC. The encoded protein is CASGFRGDPSGANVLTF.

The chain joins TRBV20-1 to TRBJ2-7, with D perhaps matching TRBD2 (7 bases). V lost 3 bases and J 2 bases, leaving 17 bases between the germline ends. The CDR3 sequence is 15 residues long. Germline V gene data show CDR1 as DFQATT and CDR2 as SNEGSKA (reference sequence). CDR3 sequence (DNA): TGCAGTGCTAGCCTCGAGTTGGGGGGGCCCTACGAGCAGTACTTC. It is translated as CSASLELGGPYEQYF.

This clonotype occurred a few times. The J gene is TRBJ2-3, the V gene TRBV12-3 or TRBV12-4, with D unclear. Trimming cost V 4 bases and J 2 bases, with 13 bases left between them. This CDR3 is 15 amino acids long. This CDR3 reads CASSSRAVITDTQYF. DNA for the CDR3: TGTGCCAGCAGTTCGCGCGCGGTAATCACAGATACGCAGTATTTT.

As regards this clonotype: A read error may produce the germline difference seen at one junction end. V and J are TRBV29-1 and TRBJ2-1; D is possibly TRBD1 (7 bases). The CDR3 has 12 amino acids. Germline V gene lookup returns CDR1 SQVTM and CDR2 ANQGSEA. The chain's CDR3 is CSVEDREVEQFF. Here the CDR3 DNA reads TGCAGCGTCGAAGACAGGGAGGTTGAGCAGTTCTTC.

CDR3 coding DNA: TGTGCCAGCAGTGAAGCGCCGCGCTCCTACAATGAGCAGTTCTTC. Translating gives CASSEAPRSYNEQFF. V and J are TRBV2 and TRBJ2-1; D ambiguous. Trimming removed 0 bases at V and 0 bases at J, with 6 bases between. The CDR3 is made up of 15 amino acids. Germline lookup yields CDR1 SNHLY and CDR2 FYNNEI.